A selection of T cell receptor beta chains follows, all from one sample in a study of OX40 agonist ivuxolimab in advanced cancers. Sequencing was performed with immunoSEQ multiplex PCR; in TCRdb, only in-frame clones are kept and a portion is missing. The sample yields roughly 90,000 clones, roughly nine tenths seen once. Sequences were derived from CD4+ or CD8+ T cells sorted from blood, sampled in a trial of the OX40 agonist ivuxolimab. The receptors come from an adult with an advanced solid tumor such as melanoma, head and neck, liver or kidney cancer. Both conserved end residues are trimmed from each CDR3. D genes are given only for firm matches. Size is stated for part of the rows, as once, few or many counts, or as a class when the clone is expanded.

ASSRQISYGYT . . TRBV5-1 11
ASSIDRPPSGVTEAF . . TRBV19 15
AWSGLRPYEQY . . TRBV30 11
ASGAGENTGELF TRBD2 . TRBV6-5 12
ASRPTNSNYGYT . . TRBV19 12
SVRTAGNTIY . once TRBV29-1 10
ASSPGGGGGIQETQY TRBD2 . TRBV5-1 15
ASSSVAGGYEQY TRBD2 . TRBV27 12
ASSPGLAEGYEQY TRBD2 few TRBV18 13
ASSGGVNTEAF . once TRBV5-1 11
ASSLVSDGTEKLF . . TRBV7-9 13
ASRPTGTSLGYT . . TRBV7-9 12
ASSLGGIQETQY . . TRBV7-7 12
ASKAGQGSYEQY TRBD1 . TRBV6-5 12
ASSRTSGYTGELF TRBD2 . TRBV7-6 13
ASTLQRGYEQY . . TRBV5-6 11
ASSLVGFRDTRNTEAF . . TRBV11-2 16
ARSLAGRLREAGGELF TRBD2 . TRBV5-3 16
ASLEGGVNTEAF . few TRBV10-1 12
ASSPRQLETQY . . TRBV9 11
ASTPQTGGETQY . . TRBV7-9 12
ASTLYIQSPLH . . TRBV2 11
ASSFTGLPAETQY . . TRBV5-1 13
ATRNLAGRAHEQY TRBD2 . TRBV15 13
ASSPIEGGSNTEAF . . TRBV18 14
ASSEAPAPGDTQY . . TRBV6-1 13
ASRGGTDTQY . . TRBV25-1 10
ASSPIKGQGGEKLF TRBD1 once TRBV18 14
ASSAFSALRSQPQH . . TRBV28 14
ASSLGAAEAF . . TRBV28 10
AIQGVTGELF TRBD1 . TRBV28 10
ASSLMTRTEAF . . TRBV7-6 11
ASRLWGTGSNQPQH TRBD1 . TRBV27 14
AISFTGDDTEAF TRBD1 few TRBV10-3 12
ASSSGRMNTEAF . . TRBV11-2 12
SVTSGDPDTQY . . TRBV29-1 11
ASSLERTGAEKLF TRBD1 . TRBV5-4 13
ASSLRSLPLYEQY . . TRBV7-2 13
ASSYQIWPAAAF . . TRBV6-6 12
ASSPDPENEKLF . . TRBV6-6 12
ATSILSRNQPQH . once TRBV15 12
AWTGTAGNTIY TRBD1 . TRBV30 11
ASSTMNTEAF . . TRBV5-1 10
ASSPSGTGSEQY TRBD1 . TRBV18 12
ASSLGQRDSGELF TRBD2 . TRBV7-7 13
ASSPTGSRIYGYT . . TRBV6-6 13
ASSQDIRQGAQNTEAF TRBD1 . TRBV14 16